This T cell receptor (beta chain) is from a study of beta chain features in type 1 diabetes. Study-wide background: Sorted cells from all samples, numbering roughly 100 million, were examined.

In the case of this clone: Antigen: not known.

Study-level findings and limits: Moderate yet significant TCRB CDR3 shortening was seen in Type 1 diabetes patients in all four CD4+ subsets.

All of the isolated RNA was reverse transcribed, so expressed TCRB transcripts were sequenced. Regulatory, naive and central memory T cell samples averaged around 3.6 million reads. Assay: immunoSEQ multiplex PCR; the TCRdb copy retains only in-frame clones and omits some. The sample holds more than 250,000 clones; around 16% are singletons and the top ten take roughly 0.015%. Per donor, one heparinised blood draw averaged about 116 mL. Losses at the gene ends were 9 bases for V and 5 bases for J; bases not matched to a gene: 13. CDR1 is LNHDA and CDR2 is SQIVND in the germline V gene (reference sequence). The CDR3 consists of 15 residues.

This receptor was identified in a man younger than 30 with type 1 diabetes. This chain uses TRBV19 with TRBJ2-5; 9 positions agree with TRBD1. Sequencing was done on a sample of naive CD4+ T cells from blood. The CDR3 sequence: CASKAPGQGGETQYF. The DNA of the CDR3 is TGTGCCAGCAAGGCACCGGGACAGGGTGGTGAGACCCAGTACTTC.